Shown below are 13 T cell receptor beta chains from a single sample sequenced in a study of T cells expressing NK-cell markers. TCRdb processed the 5' RACE reads again and assigns one entry to each CDR3 protein, with no DNA. The sample's table shows around 260,000 distinct CDR3 sequences. The sequenced sample consisted of blood T cells: a sorted CD56 or NKG2C T cell subset, CD4+ or CD8+ T cells, or bulk PBMC T cells (not recorded which). The receptors derive from a woman aged 18 to 75 in good health.

The gene calls are TRBV20-1 and TRBJ2-1; with no DNA, the TCRdb D assignment of TRBD2 cannot be verified. Germline CDR1 reads DFQATT; CDR2 reads SNEGSKA (reference sequence). CDR3 length equals 16 residues. The CDR3 loop reads CSASGGRAGSYNEQFF.

This chain links TRBV11-1 with TRBJ2-2; TCRdb calls TRBD2, which cannot be checked without DNA. This CDR3 contains 14 residues. Germline loops: CDR1 SGHAT, CDR2 FQDESV (reference sequence). This chain's CDR3 is CASGTTVNTGELFF.

CDR3 residues: CASRRDTNYGYTF. This chain connects TRBV6-2 or TRBV6-3 to TRBJ1-2; TCRdb's D call, TRBD1, is unchecked because there is no DNA. The CDR3 consists of 13 residues. Per germline, CDR1 MNHEY and CDR2 SVGEGT.

J is TRBJ1-2 and V is TRBV5-1. CDR3 length equals 15 residues. In germline, CDR1 is SGHRS, CDR2 YFSETQ. CDR3: CASSSTTEGSYGYTF.

The chain combines TRBV12-3 or TRBV12-4 with TRBJ2-3; the TCRdb call, TRBD2, lacks DNA for checking. The CDR3 extends over 15 amino acids. This chain's CDR3 is CASSSPGLGTDTQYF.

This chain connects TRBV4-2 to TRBJ2-7. Germline V gene lookup returns CDR1 LGHNA and CDR2 YNFKEQ. The CDR3 covers 17 residues. The CDR3 protein is CASSQDKMVGLSYEQYF.

This chain links TRBV12-3 or TRBV12-4 with TRBJ2-1; the D gene TCRdb calls, TRBD2, cannot be checked with no DNA. This CDR3 contains 14 residues. CDR3 loop: CASKIGTTGNEQFF.

CDR3 sequence: CASSPTGTRGTQETQYF. The rearrangement links TRBV7-8 to TRBJ2-5; with no DNA, the TCRdb D assignment of TRBD2 cannot be verified. Germline lookup yields CDR1 SGHVS and CDR2 FQNEAQ. The CDR3 consists of 17 residues.

The genes are TRBV12-3 or TRBV12-4 and TRBJ1-5. This CDR3 region has 13 residues. This chain's CDR3 is CASSFERIQPQHF.

This sequence joins TRBV30 and TRBJ2-1; TCRdb picks TRBD1, but there is no DNA to check that call. CDR1 and CDR2 from the germline V gene are GTSNPN and SVGIG (reference sequence). The CDR3 is 12 residues long. The chain's CDR3 is CAWSVGPPEQFF.

The V call is TRBV4-3, the J call TRBJ2-1; TCRdb picks TRBD2, but there is no DNA to check that call. The germline V gene has CDR1 LGHNA and CDR2 YSLEER. This CDR3 contains 18 residues. CDR3 sequence: CASSQAHKLAGSGNEQFF.

The gene calls are TRBV20-1 and TRBJ1-5. Germline CDR1 and CDR2: DFQATT and SNEGSKA (reference sequence). The CDR3 is 12 amino acids. The CDR3 is CSAGDWREPQHF.

The chain has TRBV29-1 and TRBJ2-3; the D gene TCRdb calls, TRBD1, cannot be checked with no DNA. This CDR3 is built from 14 residues. In germline, CDR1 is SQVTM, CDR2 ANQGSEA. The CDR3 sequence: CSGFGDQGTDTQYF.